This T cell receptor beta chain was identified during a study of blood T cell repertoires in COVID-19. This CDR3 has 12 amino acids. The germline V gene encodes CDR1 MNHEY and CDR2 SVGEGT. Trimming stripped 5 bases from V and 7 bases from J, with 11 bases between. Clones were read by immunoSEQ multiplex PCR, and TCRdb kept only the in-frame ones, dropping some. The sample consists of around 130,000 clones, approximately 84% of them appearing once. The sequenced sample consisted of peripheral blood. The sequence came from a woman of 80 years or more with acute or convalescent COVID-19. V usage is TRBV6-2 or TRBV6-3 and J usage is TRBJ1-2; D is unresolved. The CDR3 bases are TGTGCCAGCAGTCCCAGTTTCAGTGGCTACACCTTC. Translated: CASSPSFSGYTF.